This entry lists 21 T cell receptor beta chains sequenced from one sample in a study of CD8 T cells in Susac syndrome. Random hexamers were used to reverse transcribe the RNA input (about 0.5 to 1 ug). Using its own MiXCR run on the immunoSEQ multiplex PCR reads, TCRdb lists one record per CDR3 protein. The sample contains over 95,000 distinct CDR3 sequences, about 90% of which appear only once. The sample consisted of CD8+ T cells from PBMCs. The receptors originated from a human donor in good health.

CDR3 nucleotide sequence: TGCAGTGCTCCGGACCTAGTGAGTGAGCAGTTCTTC. This sequence encodes CSAPDLVSEQFF. This chain joins TRBV20-1 and TRBJ2-1; D is ambiguous. The V gene lost 5 bases and the J gene lost 9 bases, with 14 bases spanning the gap. This CDR3 is 12 amino acids long. Germline V gives CDR1 DFQATT, CDR2 SNEGSKA (reference sequence).

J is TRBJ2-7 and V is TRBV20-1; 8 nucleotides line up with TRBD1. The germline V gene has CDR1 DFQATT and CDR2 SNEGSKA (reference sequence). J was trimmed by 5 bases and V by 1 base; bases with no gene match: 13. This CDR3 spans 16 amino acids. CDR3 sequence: CSARAAGGLGSHEQYF. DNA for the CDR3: TGCAGTGCTAGAGCGGCAGGGGGCTTGGGTTCCCACGAGCAGTACTTC.

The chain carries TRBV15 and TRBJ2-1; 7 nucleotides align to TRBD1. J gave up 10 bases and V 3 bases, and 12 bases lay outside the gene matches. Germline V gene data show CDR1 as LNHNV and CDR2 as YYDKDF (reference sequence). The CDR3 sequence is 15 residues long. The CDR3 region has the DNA TGTGCCACCAGCAGGGACAGGCTCGGGGACGGGGAGCAGTTCTTC. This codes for CATSRDRLGDGEQFF.

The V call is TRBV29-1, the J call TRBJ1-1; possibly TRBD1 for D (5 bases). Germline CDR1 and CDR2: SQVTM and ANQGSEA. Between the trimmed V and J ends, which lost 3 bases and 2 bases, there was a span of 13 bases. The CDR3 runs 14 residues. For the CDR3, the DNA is TGCAGCGTTGATCGGGGGACGGCAAACACTGAAGCTTTCTTT. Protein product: CSVDRGTANTEAFF.

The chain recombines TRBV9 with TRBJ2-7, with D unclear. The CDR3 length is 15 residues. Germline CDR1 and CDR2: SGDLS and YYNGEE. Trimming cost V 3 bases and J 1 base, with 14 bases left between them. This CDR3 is CASSGGVIGSYEQYF. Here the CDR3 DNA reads TGTGCCAGCAGCGGAGGAGTTATAGGGTCCTACGAGCAGTACTTC.

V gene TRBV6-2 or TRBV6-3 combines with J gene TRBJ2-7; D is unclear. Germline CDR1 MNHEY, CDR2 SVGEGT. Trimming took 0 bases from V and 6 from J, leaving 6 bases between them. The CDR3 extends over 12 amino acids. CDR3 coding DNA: TGTGCCAGCAGTTACTCGGCAGGCGAGCAGTACTTC. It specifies CASSYSAGEQYF.

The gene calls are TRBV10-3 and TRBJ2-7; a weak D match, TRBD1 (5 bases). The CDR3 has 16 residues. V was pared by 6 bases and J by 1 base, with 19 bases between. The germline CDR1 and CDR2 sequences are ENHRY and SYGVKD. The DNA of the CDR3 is TGTGCCATCAGCAAAAGTATTACGGACAAATCCTACGAGCAGTACTTC. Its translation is CAISKSITDKSYEQYF.

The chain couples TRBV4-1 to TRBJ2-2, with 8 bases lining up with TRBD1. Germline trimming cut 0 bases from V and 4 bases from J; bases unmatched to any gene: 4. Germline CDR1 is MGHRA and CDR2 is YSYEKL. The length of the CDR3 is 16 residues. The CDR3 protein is CASSQEGTGLTGELFF. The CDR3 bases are TGCGCCAGCAGCCAAGAAGGGACAGGACTCACCGGGGAGCTGTTTTTT.

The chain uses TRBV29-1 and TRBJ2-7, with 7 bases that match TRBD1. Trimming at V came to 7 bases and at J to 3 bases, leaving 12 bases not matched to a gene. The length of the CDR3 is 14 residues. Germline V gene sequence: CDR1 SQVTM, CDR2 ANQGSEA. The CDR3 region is CSAEGQGDHYEQYF. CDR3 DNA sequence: TGCAGCGCCGAAGGTCAGGGGGACCACTACGAGCAGTACTTC.

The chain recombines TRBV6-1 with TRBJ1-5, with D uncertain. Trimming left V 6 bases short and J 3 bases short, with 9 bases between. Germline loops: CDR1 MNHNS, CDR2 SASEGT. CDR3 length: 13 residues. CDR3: CASRRVVNQPQHF. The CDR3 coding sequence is TGTGCCAGCAGACGGGTTGTCAATCAGCCCCAGCATTTT.

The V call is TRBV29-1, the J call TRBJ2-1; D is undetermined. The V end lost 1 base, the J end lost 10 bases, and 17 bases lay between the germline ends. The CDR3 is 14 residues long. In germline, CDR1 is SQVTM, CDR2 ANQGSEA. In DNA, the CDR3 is TGCAGCGTTGAAGGAACCGGGTGGGGTATAGAGCAGTTCTTC. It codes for CSVEGTGWGIEQFF.

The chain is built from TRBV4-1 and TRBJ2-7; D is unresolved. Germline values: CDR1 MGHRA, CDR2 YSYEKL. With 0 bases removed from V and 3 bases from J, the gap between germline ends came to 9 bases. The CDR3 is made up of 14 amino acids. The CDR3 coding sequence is TGCGCCAGCAGCCAAGATTCAGGATTCTACGAGCAGTACTTC. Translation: CASSQDSGFYEQYF.

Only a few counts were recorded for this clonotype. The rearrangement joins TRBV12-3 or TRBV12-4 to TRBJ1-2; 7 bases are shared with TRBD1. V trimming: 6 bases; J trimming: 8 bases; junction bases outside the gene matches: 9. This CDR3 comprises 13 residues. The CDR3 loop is CASRRTGDGGYTF. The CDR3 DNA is TGTGCCAGCAGGAGAACAGGGGACGGAGGCTACACCTTC.

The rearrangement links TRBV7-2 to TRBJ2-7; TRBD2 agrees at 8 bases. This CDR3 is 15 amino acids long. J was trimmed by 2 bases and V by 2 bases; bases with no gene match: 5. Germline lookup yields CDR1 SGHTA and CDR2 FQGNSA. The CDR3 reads CASSLPTSAAYEQYF. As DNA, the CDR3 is TGTGCCAGCAGCTTACCGACTAGCGCCGCCTACGAGCAGTACTTC.

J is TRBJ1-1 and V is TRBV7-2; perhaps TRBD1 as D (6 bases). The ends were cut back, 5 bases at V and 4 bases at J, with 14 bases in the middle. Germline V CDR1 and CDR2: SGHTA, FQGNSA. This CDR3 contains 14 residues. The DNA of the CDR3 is TGTGCCAGCAGCAGTGACAGGTGGAGCACTGAAGCTTTCTTT. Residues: CASSSDRWSTEAFF.

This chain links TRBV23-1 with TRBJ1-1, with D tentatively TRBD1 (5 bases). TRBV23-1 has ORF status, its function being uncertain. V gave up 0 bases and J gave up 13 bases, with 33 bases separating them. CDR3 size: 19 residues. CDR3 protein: CASSQSKLGRGKRALKLFF. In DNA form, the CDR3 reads TGCGCCAGCAGTCAATCGAAATTGGGACGGGGAAAGAGAGCACTGAAGCTTTTCTTT.

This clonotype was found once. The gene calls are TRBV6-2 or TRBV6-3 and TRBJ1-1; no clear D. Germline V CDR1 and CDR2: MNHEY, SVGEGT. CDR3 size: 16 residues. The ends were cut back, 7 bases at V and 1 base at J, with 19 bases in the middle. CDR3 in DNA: TGTGCCAGCACCCTACGGGCAGCAAACGGGAACACTGAAGCTTTCTTT. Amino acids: CASTLRAANGNTEAFF.

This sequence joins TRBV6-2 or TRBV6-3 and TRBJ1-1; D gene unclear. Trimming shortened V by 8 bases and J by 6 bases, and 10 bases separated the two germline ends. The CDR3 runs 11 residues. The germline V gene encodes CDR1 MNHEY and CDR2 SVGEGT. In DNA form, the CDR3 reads TGTGCCAGCTGGTCTGGCCCTGAAGCTTTCTTT. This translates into CASWSGPEAFF.

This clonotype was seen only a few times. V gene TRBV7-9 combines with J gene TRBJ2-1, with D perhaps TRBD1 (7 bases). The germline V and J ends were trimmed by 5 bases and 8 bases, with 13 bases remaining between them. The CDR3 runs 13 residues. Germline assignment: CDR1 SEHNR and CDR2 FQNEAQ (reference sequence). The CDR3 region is CASSRIRGDEQFF. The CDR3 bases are TGTGCCAGCAGCCGAATCAGGGGGGATGAGCAGTTCTTC. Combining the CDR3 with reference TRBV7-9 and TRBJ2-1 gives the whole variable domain DTGVSQNPRHKITKRGQNVTFRCDPISEHNRLYWYRQTLGQGPEFLTYFQNEAQLEKSRLLSDRFSAERPKGSFSTLEIQRTEQGDSAMYLCASSRIRGDEQFFGPGTRLTVL.

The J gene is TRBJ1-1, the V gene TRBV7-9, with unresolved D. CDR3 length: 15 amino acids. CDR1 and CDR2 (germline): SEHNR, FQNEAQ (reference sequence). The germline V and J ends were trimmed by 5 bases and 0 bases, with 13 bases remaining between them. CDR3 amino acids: CASSPSGSMNTEAFF. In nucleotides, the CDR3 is TGTGCCAGCAGCCCGAGCGGGAGTATGAACACTGAAGCTTTCTTT. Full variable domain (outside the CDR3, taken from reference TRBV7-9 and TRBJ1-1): DTGVSQNPRHKITKRGQNVTFRCDPISEHNRLYWYRQTLGQGPEFLTYFQNEAQLEKSRLLSDRFSAERPKGSFSTLEIQRTEQGDSAMYLCASSPSGSMNTEAFFGQGTRLTVV.

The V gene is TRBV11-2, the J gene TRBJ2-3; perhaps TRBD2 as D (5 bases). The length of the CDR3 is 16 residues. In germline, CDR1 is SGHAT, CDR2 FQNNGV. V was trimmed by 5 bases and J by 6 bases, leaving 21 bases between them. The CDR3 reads CASSPSWTPRVDTQYF. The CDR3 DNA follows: TGTGCCAGCAGCCCATCTTGGACGCCGAGGGTTGATACGCAGTATTTT.